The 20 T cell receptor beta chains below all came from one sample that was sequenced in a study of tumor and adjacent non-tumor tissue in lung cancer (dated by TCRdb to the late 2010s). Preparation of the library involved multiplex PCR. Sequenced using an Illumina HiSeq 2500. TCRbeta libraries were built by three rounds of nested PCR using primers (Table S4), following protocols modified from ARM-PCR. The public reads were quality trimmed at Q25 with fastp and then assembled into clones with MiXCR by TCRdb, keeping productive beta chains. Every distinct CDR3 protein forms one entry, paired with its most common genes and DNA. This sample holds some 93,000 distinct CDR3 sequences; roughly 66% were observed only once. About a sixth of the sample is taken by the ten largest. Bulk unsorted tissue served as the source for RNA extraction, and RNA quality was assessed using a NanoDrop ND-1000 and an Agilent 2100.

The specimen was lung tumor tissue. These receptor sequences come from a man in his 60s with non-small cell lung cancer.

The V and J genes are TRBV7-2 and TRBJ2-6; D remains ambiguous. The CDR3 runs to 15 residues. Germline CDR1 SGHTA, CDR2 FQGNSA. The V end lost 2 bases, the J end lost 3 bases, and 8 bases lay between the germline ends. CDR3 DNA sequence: TGTGCCAGCAGCTTATGGGCAGTTGGGGCCAACGTCCTGACTTTC. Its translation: CASSLWAVGANVLTF.

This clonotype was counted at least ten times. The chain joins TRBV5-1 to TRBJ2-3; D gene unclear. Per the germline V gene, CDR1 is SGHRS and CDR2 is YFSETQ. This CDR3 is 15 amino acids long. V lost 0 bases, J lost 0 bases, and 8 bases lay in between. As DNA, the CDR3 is TGCGCCAGCAGCTTGGAGGGTACTAGCACAGATACGCAGTATTTT. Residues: CASSLEGTSTDTQYF.

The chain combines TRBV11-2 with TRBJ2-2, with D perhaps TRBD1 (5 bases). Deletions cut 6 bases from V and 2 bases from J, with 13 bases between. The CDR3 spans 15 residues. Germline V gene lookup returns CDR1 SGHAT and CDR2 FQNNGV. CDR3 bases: TGTGCCAGCAGACAAGGGGCAGCAAACACCGGGGAGCTGTTTTTT. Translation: CASRQGAANTGELFF.

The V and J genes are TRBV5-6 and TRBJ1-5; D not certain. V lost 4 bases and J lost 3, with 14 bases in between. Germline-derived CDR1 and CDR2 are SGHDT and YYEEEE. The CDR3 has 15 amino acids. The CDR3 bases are TGTGCCAGCAGCCGTTCAGAATATAACAATCAGCCCCAGCATTTT. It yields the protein CASSRSEYNNQPQHF.

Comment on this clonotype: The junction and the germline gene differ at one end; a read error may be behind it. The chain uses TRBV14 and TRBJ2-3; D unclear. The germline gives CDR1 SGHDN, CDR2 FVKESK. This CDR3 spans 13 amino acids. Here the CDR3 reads CASIQGVLGTQYF. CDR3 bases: TGTGCCAGCATCCAAGGCGTTCTCGGTACGCAGTATTTT.

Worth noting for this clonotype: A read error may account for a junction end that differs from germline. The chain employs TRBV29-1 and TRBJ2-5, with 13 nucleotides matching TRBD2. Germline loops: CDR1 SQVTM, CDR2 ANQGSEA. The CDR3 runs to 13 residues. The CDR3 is CSVRTSGRETQHF. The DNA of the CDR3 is TGCAGCGTTAGGACTAGCGGGAGAGAGACCCAGCACTTC.

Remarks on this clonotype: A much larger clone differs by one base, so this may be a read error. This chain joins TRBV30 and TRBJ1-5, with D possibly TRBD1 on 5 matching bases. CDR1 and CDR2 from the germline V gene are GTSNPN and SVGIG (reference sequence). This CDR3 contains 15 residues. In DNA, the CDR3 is TGTGTCTGGAGTGTTGGGGACGTTAGCAATCAGCCCCAGCATTTT. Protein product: CVWSVGDVSNQPQHF.

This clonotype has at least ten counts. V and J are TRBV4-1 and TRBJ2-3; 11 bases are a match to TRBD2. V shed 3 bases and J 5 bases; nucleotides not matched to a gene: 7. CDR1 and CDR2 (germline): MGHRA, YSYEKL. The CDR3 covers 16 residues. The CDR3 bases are TGCGCCAGCAGCCATAATAGCGGGGGGGCCGGAGATACGCAGTATTTT. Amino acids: CASSHNSGGAGDTQYF.

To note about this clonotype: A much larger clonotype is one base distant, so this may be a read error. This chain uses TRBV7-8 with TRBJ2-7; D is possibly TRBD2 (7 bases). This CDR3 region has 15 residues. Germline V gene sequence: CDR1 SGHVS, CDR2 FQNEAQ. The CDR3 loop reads CASSLRGAAGYERYF. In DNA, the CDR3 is TGTGCCAGCAGCTTACGGGGGGCGGCAGGATACGAGCGGTACTTC.

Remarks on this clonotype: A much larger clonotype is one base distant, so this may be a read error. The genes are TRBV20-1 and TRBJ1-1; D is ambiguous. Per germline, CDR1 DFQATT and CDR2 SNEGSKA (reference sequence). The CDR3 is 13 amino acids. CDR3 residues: CSASLGSPTEACF. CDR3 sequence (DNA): TGCAGTGCTAGCCTCGGGAGTCCCACTGAAGCTTGCTTT.

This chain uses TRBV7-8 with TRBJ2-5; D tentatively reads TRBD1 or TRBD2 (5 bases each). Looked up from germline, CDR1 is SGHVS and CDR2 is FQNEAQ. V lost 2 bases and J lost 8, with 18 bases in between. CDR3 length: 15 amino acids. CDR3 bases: TGTGCCAGCAGCTTAACGAGAGGGACCGCTTCAACCCAGTACTTC. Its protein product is CASSLTRGTASTQYF.

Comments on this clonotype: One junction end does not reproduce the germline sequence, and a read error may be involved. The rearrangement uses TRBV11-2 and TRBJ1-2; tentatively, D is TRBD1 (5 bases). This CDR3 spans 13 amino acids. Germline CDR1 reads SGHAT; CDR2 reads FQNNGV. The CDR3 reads CAGGLLRKTGYTF. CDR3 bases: TGTGCCGGCGGCTTATTGAGAAAAACAGGCTATACCTTC.

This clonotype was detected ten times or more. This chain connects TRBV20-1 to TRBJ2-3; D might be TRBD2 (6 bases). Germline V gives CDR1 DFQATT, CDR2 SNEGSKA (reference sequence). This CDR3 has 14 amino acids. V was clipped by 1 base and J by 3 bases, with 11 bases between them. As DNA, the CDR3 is TGCAGTGCTAGAGGGCGGGACTCGACAGATACGCAGTATTTT. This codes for CSARGRDSTDTQYF.

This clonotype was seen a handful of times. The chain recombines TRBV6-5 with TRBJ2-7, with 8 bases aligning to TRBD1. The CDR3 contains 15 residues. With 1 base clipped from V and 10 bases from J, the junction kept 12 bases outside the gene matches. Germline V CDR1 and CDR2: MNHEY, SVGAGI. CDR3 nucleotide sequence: TGTGCCAGCAGTTACTATGGGACAGGCGAACGGGAACAGTACTTC. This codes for CASSYYGTGEREQYF.

The CDR3 DNA is TGTGCCATCAACCAAAGACCTATGAACACTGAAGCTTTCTTT. Translation: CAINQRPMNTEAFF. V usage is TRBV7-9 and J usage is TRBJ1-1; D call uncertain. Per germline, CDR1 SEHNR and CDR2 FQNEAQ (reference sequence). V was clipped by 10 bases and J by 0 bases, with 15 bases between them. The length of the CDR3 is 14 residues.

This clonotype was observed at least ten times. CDR3: CAWSVRQGAFGYTF. The CDR3 DNA sequence: TGTGCCTGGAGTGTAAGACAGGGGGCGTTTGGCTACACCTTC. The chain joins TRBV30 to TRBJ1-2, with 10 positions matching TRBD1. This CDR3 has 14 amino acids. The ends lost 0 bases at V and 7 bases at J; junction bases unmatched: 5. Germline V CDR1 and CDR2: GTSNPN, SVGIG (reference sequence).

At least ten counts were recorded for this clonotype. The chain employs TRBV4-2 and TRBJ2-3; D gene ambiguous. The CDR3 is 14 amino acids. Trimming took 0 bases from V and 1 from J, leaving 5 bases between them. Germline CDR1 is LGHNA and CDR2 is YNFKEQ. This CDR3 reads CASSQDRGTDTQYF. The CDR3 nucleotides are TGTGCCAGCAGCCAAGACAGAGGCACAGATACGCAGTATTTT.

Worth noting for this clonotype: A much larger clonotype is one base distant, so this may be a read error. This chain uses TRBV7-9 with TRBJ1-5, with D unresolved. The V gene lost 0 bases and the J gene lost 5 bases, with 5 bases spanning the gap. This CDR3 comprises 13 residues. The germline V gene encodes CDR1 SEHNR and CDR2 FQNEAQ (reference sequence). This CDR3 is CASSLARDQPQHF. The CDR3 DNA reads TGTGCCAGCAGCTTAGCTAGGGATCAGCCCCAGCATTTT. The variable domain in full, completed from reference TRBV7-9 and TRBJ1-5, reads DTGVSQNPRHKITKRGQNVTFRCDPISEHNRLYWYRQTLGQGPEFLTYFQNEAQLEKSRLLSDRFSAERPKGSFSTLEIQRTEQGDSAMYLCASSLARDQPQHFGDGTRLSIL.

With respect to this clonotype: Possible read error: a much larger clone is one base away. CDR3 DNA: TGTGCCAACAGCACCGGACAATCTACAGCCATTCAGTACTTC. Protein product: CANSTGQSTAIQYF. This sequence joins TRBV13 and TRBJ2-4, with D maybe TRBD1 (5 bases). CDR3 length: 14 amino acids. The germline CDR1 and CDR2 sequences are PRHDT and FYEKMQ (reference sequence). Together with reference TRBV13 and TRBJ2-4, the CDR3 gives the full variable domain: AAGVIQSPRHLIKEKRETATLKCYPIPRHDTVYWYQQGPGQDPQFLISFYEKMQSDKGSIPDRFSAQQFSDYHSELNMSSLELGDSALYFCANSTGQSTAIQYFGAGTRLSVL.

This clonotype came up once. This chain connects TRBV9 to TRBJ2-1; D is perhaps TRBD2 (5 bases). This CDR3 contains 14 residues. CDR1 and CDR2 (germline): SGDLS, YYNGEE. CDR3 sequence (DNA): TGTGTCATCAGCGTAGAGTCGAGCCGGGGTGAGCAGTTCTTC. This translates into CVISVESSRGEQFF.